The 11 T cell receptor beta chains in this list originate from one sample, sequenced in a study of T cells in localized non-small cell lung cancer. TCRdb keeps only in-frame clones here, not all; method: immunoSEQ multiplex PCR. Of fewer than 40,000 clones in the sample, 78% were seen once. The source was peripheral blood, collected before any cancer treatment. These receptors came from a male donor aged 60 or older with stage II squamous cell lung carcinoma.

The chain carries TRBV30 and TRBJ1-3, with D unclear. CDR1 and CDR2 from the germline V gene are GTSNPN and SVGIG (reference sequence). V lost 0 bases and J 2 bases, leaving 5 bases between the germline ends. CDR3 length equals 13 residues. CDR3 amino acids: CAWSVLPGNTIYF. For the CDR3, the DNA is TGTGCCTGGAGTGTTCTGCCTGGAAACACCATATATTTT.

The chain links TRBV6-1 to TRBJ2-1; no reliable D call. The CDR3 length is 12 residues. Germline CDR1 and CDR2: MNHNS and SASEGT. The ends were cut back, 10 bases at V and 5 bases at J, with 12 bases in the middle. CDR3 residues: CAIRDSDNEQFF. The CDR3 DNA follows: TGTGCCATCAGAGACTCAGACAATGAGCAGTTCTTC.

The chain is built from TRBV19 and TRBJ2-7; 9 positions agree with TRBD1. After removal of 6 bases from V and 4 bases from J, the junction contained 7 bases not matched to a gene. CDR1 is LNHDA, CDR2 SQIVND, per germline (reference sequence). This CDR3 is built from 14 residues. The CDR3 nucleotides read TGTGCCAGTAGCGATGACAGGGGGTCGTACGAGCAGTACTTC. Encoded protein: CASSDDRGSYEQYF.

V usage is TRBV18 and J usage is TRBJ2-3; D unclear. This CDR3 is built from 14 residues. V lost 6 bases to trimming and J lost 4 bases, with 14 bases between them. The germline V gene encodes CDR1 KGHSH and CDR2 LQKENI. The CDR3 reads CASSPSRPADTQYF. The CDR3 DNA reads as TGTGCCAGCTCTCCCAGCCGACCAGCAGATACGCAGTATTTT.

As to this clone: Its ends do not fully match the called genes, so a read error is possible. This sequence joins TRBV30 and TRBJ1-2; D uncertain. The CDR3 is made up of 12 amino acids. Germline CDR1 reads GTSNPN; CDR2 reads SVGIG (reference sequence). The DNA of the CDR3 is TGTGCATGGACGGGAGATAACTATGGCTACACCTTC. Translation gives CAWTGDNYGYTF.

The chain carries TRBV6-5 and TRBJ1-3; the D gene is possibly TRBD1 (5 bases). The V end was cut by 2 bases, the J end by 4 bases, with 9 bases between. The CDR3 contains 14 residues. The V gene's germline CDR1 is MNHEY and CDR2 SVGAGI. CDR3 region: CASSYGAIGNTIYF. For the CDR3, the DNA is TGTGCCAGCAGTTACGGGGCGATCGGAAACACCATATATTTT.

CDR3 coding DNA: TGTGCCAGCAGTCGGGACAGCCCCTACGAGCAGTACTTC. It translates to CASSRDSPYEQYF. V gene TRBV6-6 combines with J gene TRBJ2-7; 7 positions agree with TRBD1. Germline V gives CDR1 MNHNY, CDR2 SVGAGI (reference sequence). This CDR3 comprises 13 residues. Trimming removed 5 bases from V and 2 bases from J; junction bases left unmatched: 3.

CDR3 bases: TGTGCCAGCAGTGGGGGCCCGGGGAGGGGCTACACCTTC. Its protein is CASSGGPGRGYTF. This rearrangement joins TRBV2 to TRBJ1-2; possibly TRBD1 for D (5 bases). The V end was cut by 4 bases, the J end by 8 bases, with 14 bases between. This CDR3 has 13 amino acids. Germline-derived CDR1 and CDR2 are SNHLY and FYNNEI.

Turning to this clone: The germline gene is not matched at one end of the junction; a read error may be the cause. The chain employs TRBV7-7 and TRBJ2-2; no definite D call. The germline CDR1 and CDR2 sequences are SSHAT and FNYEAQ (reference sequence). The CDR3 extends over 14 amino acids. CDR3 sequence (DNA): TGTGCTAGCAGCTTAGCCACCTTGACCGGGGAGCTGTTTTTT. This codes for CASSLATLTGELFF. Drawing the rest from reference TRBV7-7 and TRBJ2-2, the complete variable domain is GAGVSQSPRYKVTKRGQDVTLRCDPISSHATLYWYQQALGQGPEFLTYFNYEAQPDKSGLPSDRFSAERPEGSISTLTIQRTEQRDSAMYRCASSLATLTGELFFGEGSRLTVL.

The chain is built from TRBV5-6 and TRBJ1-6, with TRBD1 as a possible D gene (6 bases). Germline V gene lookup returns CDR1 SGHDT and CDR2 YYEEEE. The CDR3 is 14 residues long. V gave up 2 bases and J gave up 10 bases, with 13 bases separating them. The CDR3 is CASSLEQGGSPLHF. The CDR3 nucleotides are TGTGCCAGCAGCTTAGAACAGGGAGGATCACCCCTCCACTTT.

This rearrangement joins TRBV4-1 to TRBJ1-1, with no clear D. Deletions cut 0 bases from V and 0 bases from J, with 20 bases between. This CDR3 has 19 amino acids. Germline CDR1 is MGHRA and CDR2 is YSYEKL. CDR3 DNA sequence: TGCGCCAGCAGCCAAGATGAATTCGCGGCATGGGGTTTGAACACTGAAGCTTTCTTT. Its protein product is CASSQDEFAAWGLNTEAFF.